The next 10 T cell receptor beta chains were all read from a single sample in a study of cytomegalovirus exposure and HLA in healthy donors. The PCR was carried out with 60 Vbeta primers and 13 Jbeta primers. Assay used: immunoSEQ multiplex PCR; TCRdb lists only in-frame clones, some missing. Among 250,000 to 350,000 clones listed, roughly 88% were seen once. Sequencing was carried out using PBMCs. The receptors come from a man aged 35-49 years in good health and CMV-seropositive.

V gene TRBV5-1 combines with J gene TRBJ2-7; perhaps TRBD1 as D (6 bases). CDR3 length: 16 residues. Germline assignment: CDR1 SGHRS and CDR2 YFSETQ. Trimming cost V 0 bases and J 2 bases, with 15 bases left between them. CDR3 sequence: CASSLAADRNPYEQYF. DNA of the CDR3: TGCGCCAGCAGCTTGGCCGCTGACAGGAACCCCTACGAGCAGTACTTC.

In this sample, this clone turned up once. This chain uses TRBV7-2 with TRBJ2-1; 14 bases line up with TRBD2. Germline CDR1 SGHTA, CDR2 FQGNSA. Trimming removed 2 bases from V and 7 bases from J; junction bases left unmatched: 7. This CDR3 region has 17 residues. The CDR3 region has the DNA TGTGCCAGCAGCTTATTGGGACTAGCGGGAGTCGGAAATGAGCAGTTCTTC. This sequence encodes CASSLLGLAGVGNEQFF.

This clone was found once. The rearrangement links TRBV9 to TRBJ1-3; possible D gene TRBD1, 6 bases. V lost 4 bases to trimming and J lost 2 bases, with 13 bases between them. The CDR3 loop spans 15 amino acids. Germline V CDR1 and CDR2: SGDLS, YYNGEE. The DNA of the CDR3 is TGTGCCAGCAGCCCCTCCAGGGGCACTGGAAACACCATATATTTT. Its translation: CASSPSRGTGNTIYF.

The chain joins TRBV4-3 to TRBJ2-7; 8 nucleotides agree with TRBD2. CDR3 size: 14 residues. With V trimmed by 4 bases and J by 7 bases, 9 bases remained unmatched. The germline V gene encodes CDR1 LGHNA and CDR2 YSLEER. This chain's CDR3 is CASSLTSVSGEQYF. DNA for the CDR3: TGCGCCAGCAGCCTGACTAGCGTGAGTGGGGAGCAGTACTTC.

CDR3 bases: TGTGCCAGCAGTAGGACAGACGCCTACGAGCAGTACTTC. It encodes CASSRTDAYEQYF. This rearrangement joins TRBV6-1 to TRBJ2-7, with D tentatively TRBD1 (6 bases). Germline-derived CDR1 and CDR2 are MNHNS and SASEGT. The CDR3 contains 13 residues. V lost 5 bases and J lost 2, with 10 bases in between.

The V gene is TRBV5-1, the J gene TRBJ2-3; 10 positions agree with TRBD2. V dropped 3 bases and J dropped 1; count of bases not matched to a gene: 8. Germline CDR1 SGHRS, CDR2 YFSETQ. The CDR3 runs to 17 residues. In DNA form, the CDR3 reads TGCGCCAGCAGCTCTAGCTTCCTAGCGGGGGGCACAGATACGCAGTATTTT. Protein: CASSSSFLAGGTDTQYF.

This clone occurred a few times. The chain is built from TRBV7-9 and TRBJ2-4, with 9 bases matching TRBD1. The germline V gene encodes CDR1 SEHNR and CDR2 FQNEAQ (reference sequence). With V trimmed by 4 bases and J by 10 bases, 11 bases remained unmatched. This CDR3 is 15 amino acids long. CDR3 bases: TGTGCCAGCAGCTACGGGACAGGGTTCAAGGGGATTCAGTACTTC. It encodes CASSYGTGFKGIQYF. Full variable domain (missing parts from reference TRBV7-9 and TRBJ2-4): DTGVSQNPRHKITKRGQNVTFRCDPISEHNRLYWYRQTLGQGPEFLTYFQNEAQLEKSRLLSDRFSAERPKGSFSTLEIQRTEQGDSAMYLCASSYGTGFKGIQYFGAGTRLSVL.

CDR3 amino acids: CASSLMGAGNYGYTF. CDR3 nucleotide sequence: TGTGCCAGCAGCTTGATGGGTGCGGGTAACTATGGCTACACCTTC. The chain is built from TRBV7-9 and TRBJ1-2, with D uncertain. The germline gives CDR1 SEHNR, CDR2 FQNEAQ (reference sequence). The CDR3 extends over 15 amino acids. With 3 bases removed from V and 1 base from J, the gap between germline ends came to 12 bases.

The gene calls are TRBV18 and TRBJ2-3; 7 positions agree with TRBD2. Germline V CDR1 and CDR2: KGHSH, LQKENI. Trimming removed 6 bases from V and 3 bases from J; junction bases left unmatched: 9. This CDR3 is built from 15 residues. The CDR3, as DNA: TGTGCCAGCTCCCTCACGGCGGGAGAGACAGATACGCAGTATTTT. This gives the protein CASSLTAGETDTQYF.

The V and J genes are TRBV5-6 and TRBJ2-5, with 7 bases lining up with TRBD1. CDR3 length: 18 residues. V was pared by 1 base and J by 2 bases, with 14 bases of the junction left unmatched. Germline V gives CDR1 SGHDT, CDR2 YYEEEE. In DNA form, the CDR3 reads TGTGCCAGCAGCTTGCTCCGGGACAGAGACCATTTTCAAGAGACCCAGTACTTC. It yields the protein CASSLLRDRDHFQETQYF.